Below, 17 T cell receptor beta chains from the same sample are listed, as sequenced in a study of blood T cell repertoires in COVID-19. Only in-frame clones appear in the TCRdb table, and some are missing; sequencing was by immunoSEQ multiplex PCR. The sample has around 170,000 clones, around 89% seen once; the top ten hold about 26%. Sequencing used peripheral blood. These receptors originate from a man in his 60s with acute or convalescent COVID-19.

J is TRBJ2-3 and V is TRBV6-5, with a tentative D call TRBD2 (7 bases). This CDR3 spans 14 amino acids. Trimming pared 7 bases from V and 4 bases from J, leaving 15 bases between. Germline V gives CDR1 MNHEY, CDR2 SVGAGI. The CDR3 protein is CASTGLYRADTQYF. The CDR3 coding sequence is TGTGCCAGCACGGGACTATACAGGGCAGATACGCAGTATTTT.

V gene TRBV7-3 combines with J gene TRBJ2-5, with 7 bases identical to TRBD1. Germline lookup yields CDR1 SGHTA and CDR2 FQGTGA. With V trimmed by 0 bases and J by 5 bases, 3 bases remained unmatched. CDR3 length: 14 residues. The DNA of the CDR3 is TGTGCCAGCAGCTTAACAGGGGGCAGGGAGACCCAGTACTTC. It yields the protein CASSLTGGRETQYF.

As concerns this clone: Other DNA sequences from this sample encode an identical CDR3 as well. The J gene is TRBJ1-4, the V gene TRBV6-5; no firm D call. Germline V gene sequence: CDR1 MNHEY, CDR2 SVGAGI. Trimming took off 0 bases at V and 0 bases at J, with 5 bases between the two ends. The length of the CDR3 is 15 residues. The CDR3 DNA sequence: TGTGCCAGCAGTTACTCTTCGGCAACTAATGAAAAACTGTTTTTT. This gives the protein CASSYSSATNEKLFF.

V gene TRBV7-9 combines with J gene TRBJ2-5; 8 bases are shared with TRBD1. V trimming: 3 bases; J trimming: 5 bases; junction bases outside the gene matches: 5. The CDR3 is made up of 14 amino acids. Looked up from germline, CDR1 is SEHNR and CDR2 is FQNEAQ (reference sequence). The CDR3 is CASSFSAGGETQYF. The CDR3 region has the DNA TGTGCCAGCAGCTTTTCAGCAGGGGGCGAGACCCAGTACTTC.

This chain connects TRBV10-3 to TRBJ2-5; D perhaps matches TRBD2 (5 bases). This CDR3 spans 12 amino acids. Looked up from germline, CDR1 is ENHRY and CDR2 is SYGVKD. Trimming took 6 bases from V and 2 from J, leaving 7 bases between them. The CDR3 region is CAIRGGQETQYF. CDR3 DNA: TGTGCCATCAGAGGAGGTCAAGAGACCCAGTACTTC.

The chain is built from TRBV30 and TRBJ1-6, with 11 bases that match TRBD1. The CDR3 is 17 amino acids. Trimming took 1 base from V and 7 from J; bases not matched to a gene: 9. The germline gives CDR1 GTSNPN, CDR2 SVGIG (reference sequence). CDR3 sequence reads: CAWSGWTGGSRNSPLHF. The DNA for the CDR3 is TGTGCCTGGAGTGGATGGACAGGGGGCAGTAGGAATTCACCCCTCCACTTT.

The gene calls are TRBV7-3 and TRBJ2-1; D remains unclear. This CDR3 contains 15 residues. V was shortened by 2 bases and J by 0 bases, with 8 bases between the two germline ends. Germline CDR1 is SGHTA and CDR2 is FQGTGA. CDR3 sequence: CASSLLRSSYNEQFF. In DNA, the CDR3 is TGTGCCAGCAGCTTACTTAGGAGCTCCTACAATGAGCAGTTCTTC.

The V gene is TRBV27, the J gene TRBJ2-1; 9 bases match TRBD2. V shed 3 bases and J 4 bases; nucleotides not matched to a gene: 1. The CDR3 totals 14 residues. In germline, CDR1 is MNHEY, CDR2 SMNVEV (reference sequence). The CDR3 sequence is CASSLREGYNEQFF. CDR3 nucleotide sequence: TGTGCCAGCAGTTTGCGGGAGGGTTACAATGAGCAGTTCTTC.

This chain links TRBV18 with TRBJ2-1; D is possibly TRBD2 (6 bases). Trimming took off 5 bases at V and 10 bases at J, with 15 bases between the two ends. CDR1 KGHSH and CDR2 LQKENI come from the germline V gene. The CDR3 is made up of 13 amino acids. The CDR3 DNA sequence: TGTGCCAGCTCAATCGGGCTAGCGAACGAGCAGTTCTTC. Its translation: CASSIGLANEQFF.

The CDR3 nucleotides read TGTGCCAGCTATCCCGGGACAGGAGAAACTGAAGCTTTCTTT. Residues: CASYPGTGETEAFF. The genes are TRBV5-6 and TRBJ1-1; TRBD1 aligns across 8 bases. V shed 7 bases and J 5 bases; nucleotides not matched to a gene: 10. This CDR3 is built from 14 residues. Germline V gene lookup returns CDR1 SGHDT and CDR2 YYEEEE.

The chain joins TRBV9 to TRBJ2-1; D possibly corresponds to TRBD2 (5 bases). The CDR3 runs 15 residues. The V end was cut by 4 bases, the J end by 5 bases, with 16 bases between. Germline lookup yields CDR1 SGDLS and CDR2 YYNGEE. In DNA form, the CDR3 reads TGTGCCAGCAGCCGAGGAGGCGCGGTGGACAATGAGCAGTTCTTC. As protein: CASSRGGAVDNEQFF.

The chain recombines TRBV5-1 with TRBJ1-2; D possibly corresponds to TRBD1 (5 bases). The CDR3 covers 14 residues. Germline V CDR1 and CDR2: SGHRS, YFSETQ. Deletions cut 4 bases from V and 6 bases from J, with 16 bases between. Here the CDR3 reads CASSLKSGENGYTF. The CDR3 coding sequence is TGCGCCAGCAGCCTCAAGTCGGGGGAGAATGGCTACACCTTC.

This chain uses TRBV9 with TRBJ2-7; TRBD1 agrees at 7 bases. The germline V gene has CDR1 SGDLS and CDR2 YYNGEE. The ends lost 4 bases at V and 3 bases at J; junction bases unmatched: 13. CDR3 length equals 16 residues. CDR3 DNA sequence: TGTGCCAGCAGCTCAGGGACAGCCAAAAACATCTACGAGCAGTACTTC. Translated: CASSSGTAKNIYEQYF.

The J gene is TRBJ2-7, the V gene TRBV2, with 8 positions matching TRBD1. This CDR3 is 13 amino acids long. Germline V gene lookup returns CDR1 SNHLY and CDR2 FYNNEI. The V gene end was trimmed by 6 bases and the J gene end by 5 bases; junction bases not matched to a gene: 6. The CDR3 region has the DNA TGTGCCAGCAGAAGACAGGGGACCCACGAGCAGTACTTC. Amino acid sequence: CASRRQGTHEQYF. Drawing the rest from reference TRBV2 and TRBJ2-7, the complete variable domain is EPEVTQTPSHQVTQMGQEVILRCVPISNHLYFYWYRQILGQKVEFLVSFYNNEISEKSEIFDDQFSVERPDGSNFTLKIRSTKLEDSAMYFCASRRQGTHEQYFGPGTRLTVT.

This rearrangement joins TRBV24-1 to TRBJ2-2; 12 positions agree with TRBD2. This CDR3 has 15 amino acids. Trimming took 6 bases from V and 5 from J; bases not matched to a gene: 3. Germline loops: CDR1 KGHDR, CDR2 SFDVKD. The CDR3 sequence: CATSKLAGGTGELFF. The CDR3 DNA is TGTGCCACCAGTAAACTAGCGGGAGGAACCGGGGAGCTGTTTTTT.

In its sample, this clone was seen once. The chain joins TRBV27 to TRBJ2-1; D remains unclear. Germline loops: CDR1 MNHEY, CDR2 SMNVEV (reference sequence). The V end was cut by 4 bases, the J end by 4 bases, with 8 bases between. The CDR3 sequence is 13 residues long. The CDR3: CASSSVLYNEQFF. CDR3 in DNA: TGTGCCAGCAGTTCTGTATTATACAATGAGCAGTTCTTC.

This sequence joins TRBV24-1 and TRBJ2-2; 7 nucleotides match TRBD1. Trimming at V came to 5 bases and at J to 3 bases, leaving 14 bases not matched to a gene. Germline V gene sequence: CDR1 KGHDR, CDR2 SFDVKD. The CDR3 loop spans 18 amino acids. The CDR3 DNA reads as TGTGCCACCAGTGCGTCGGCCGCCAGGGGGTTGTACACCGGGGAGCTGTTTTTT. This codes for CATSASAARGLYTGELFF.